This record looks at one TCR beta chain sequence and its context. What it binds is not known. These data belong to a study of cytomegalovirus exposure and HLA in healthy donors. General observations from the study: For most TCR beta V segments, an earlier analysis put the productive rate at about 87% or about 30% of the time.

Vbeta (60) and Jbeta (13) primers were used in the PCR. Clones were sequenced by immunoSEQ multiplex PCR, and TCRdb holds only the in-frame ones, with some missing. The sample data list some 71,000 clones. The CDR3 consists of 14 residues. Germline CDR1 and CDR2: GTSNPN and SVGIG (reference sequence). V trimming: 0 bases; J trimming: 3 bases; junction bases outside the gene matches: 1. What was sequenced was PBMCs. The receptor was derived from a woman between 25 and 40 years old in good health and CMV-seronegative. The J gene is TRBJ2-7, the V gene TRBV30; 11 bases align to TRBD2. The CDR3 here is CAWSVLAGGYEQYF. Here the CDR3 DNA reads TGTGCCTGGAGTGTCCTAGCGGGAGGCTACGAGCAGTACTTC.